The 15 T cell receptor beta chains below were found in one sample sequenced in a study of blood T cell repertoires in COVID-19. The repertoire was sequenced with immunoSEQ multiplex PCR; TCRdb's copy has only in-frame clones and lacks some. The data contain 450,000 to 600,000 clones, roughly 87% of them singletons. The sequenced sample consisted of PBMCs or T cells enriched from blood (not recorded which). Source of these receptors: a woman aged 18-29 years who had recovered from COVID-19.

This rearrangement joins TRBV21-1 to TRBJ1-1; the tabulated D call, TRBD1, remains unverified against the DNA. TRBV21-1 is deemed a pseudogene. The CDR3 sequence is 15 residues long. The CDR3: CASSPQGKPSTEAFF. CDR3 DNA: TGTGCCAGCAGCCCTCAGGGGAAACCCAGCACTGAAGCTTTCTTT.

The chain is built from TRBV3-1 (or the pseudogene TRBV3-2) and TRBJ2-3, with TRBD2 identical over 7 bases. There are 17 residues in the CDR3. Looked up from germline, CDR1 is LGHDT and CDR2 is YNNKEL (reference sequence). V shed 1 base, J shed 2 bases, and the junction held 9 bases outside the gene matches. CDR3 sequence (DNA): TGTGCCAGCAGCCAAGCGGGGGGTACCCCTAACACAGATACGCAGTATTTT. Translating gives CASSQAGGTPNTDTQYF.

The chain joins TRBV30 to TRBJ1-1; D might be TRBD1 (5 bases). This CDR3 comprises 15 residues. The germline gives CDR1 GTSNPN, CDR2 SVGIG (reference sequence). V was trimmed by 2 bases and J by 0 bases, leaving 13 bases between them. CDR3 sequence reads: CAWSYRRTLNTEAFF. CDR3 sequence (DNA): TGTGCCTGGAGTTACAGGCGTACCTTGAACACTGAAGCTTTCTTT.

The rearrangement joins TRBV28 to TRBJ2-1, with 8 bases lining up with TRBD2. Germline V lookup: CDR1 MDHEN, CDR2 SYDVKM. V lost 4 bases to trimming and J lost 2 bases; unmatched junction nucleotides: 10. CDR3 length: 17 residues. The CDR3 DNA sequence: TGTGCCAGCAGTTCGCCCGGGGGGGACAAGGCCTACAATGAGCAGTTCTTC. This encodes CASSSPGGDKAYNEQFF.

This chain links TRBV4-1 with TRBJ1-1, with 8 bases lining up with TRBD1. V was pared by 4 bases and J by 4 bases, with 11 bases of the junction left unmatched. CDR1 is MGHRA and CDR2 is YSYEKL in the germline V gene. This CDR3 is built from 16 residues. The CDR3 nucleotides are TGCGCCAGCAGCCCGCTAGAATCAGGGGGCGGCACTGAAGCTTTCTTT. Its translation is CASSPLESGGGTEAFF.

V is TRBV30 and J is TRBJ2-5; a possible D gene is TRBD2 (5 bases). The CDR3 has 13 amino acids. The V gene lost 3 bases and the J gene lost 5 bases, with 13 bases spanning the gap. Germline V gene data show CDR1 as GTSNPN and CDR2 as SVGIG (reference sequence). CDR3 sequence reads: CAWRGVAGETQYF. In nucleotides, the CDR3 is TGTGCCTGGAGGGGAGTGGCCGGGGAGACCCAGTACTTC.

This clone appeared a single time. This sequence joins TRBV7-8 and TRBJ2-3; 7 bases map to TRBD2. The length of the CDR3 is 16 residues. V was clipped by 4 bases and J by 6 bases; unmatched bases: 13. The germline gives CDR1 SGHVS, CDR2 FQNEAQ. The CDR3 bases are TGTGCCAGCAGCTCCCGGGACCTCGGGGAGGGGGATACGCAGTATTTT. This encodes CASSSRDLGEGDTQYF.

This clone appeared a single time. The genes are TRBV27 and TRBJ1-2; D ambiguous. V dropped 2 bases and J dropped 7 bases, with 11 bases sitting between them. CDR3 length equals 13 residues. Germline-derived CDR1 and CDR2 are MNHEY and SMNVEV (reference sequence). CDR3 loop: CASSLREESGYTF. The CDR3 coding sequence is TGTGCCAGCAGTTTAAGAGAGGAAAGTGGCTACACCTTC.

The chain has TRBV27 and TRBJ1-1; the match to TRBD1 covers 7 bases. V gave up 5 bases and J gave up 4 bases; unmatched junction bases: 4. The CDR3 covers 13 residues. Germline V gives CDR1 MNHEY, CDR2 SMNVEV (reference sequence). The CDR3 sequence: CASSPPGGTEAFF. In DNA, the CDR3 is TGTGCCAGCAGTCCCCCAGGGGGCACTGAAGCTTTCTTT.

The rearrangement joins TRBV6-6 to TRBJ1-2; 10 bases match TRBD1. The ends lost 5 bases at V and 8 bases at J; junction bases unmatched: 5. From germline, CDR1 is MNHNY and CDR2 SVGAGI (reference sequence). This CDR3 has 13 amino acids. The CDR3 reads CASSPDRGQGYTF. The CDR3 nucleotides read TGTGCCAGCAGTCCCGACAGGGGGCAAGGCTACACCTTC.

This chain uses TRBV9 with TRBJ2-1, with TRBD2 as a possible D gene (5 bases). Per germline, CDR1 SGDLS and CDR2 YYNGEE. V was pared by 1 base and J by 0 bases, with 8 bases between. This CDR3 has 15 residues. CDR3 coding DNA: TGTGCCAGCAGCGTATCGAGCGGCTCCTACAATGAGCAGTTCTTC. This sequence encodes CASSVSSGSYNEQFF.

This clone was picked up a small number of times. The chain has TRBV7-9 and TRBJ1-1, with 8 bases that match TRBD1. CDR1 SEHNR and CDR2 FQNEAQ come from the germline V gene (reference sequence). This CDR3 is 13 amino acids long. The V and J ends lost 6 bases and 5 bases, in that order; junction bases with no gene match: 5. CDR3 in DNA: TGTGCCAGCAGAAAGACAGGGGAAACTGAAGCTTTCTTT. It yields the protein CASRKTGETEAFF.

The V gene is TRBV28, the J gene TRBJ2-6; maybe TRBD1 (5 bases). The CDR3 contains 13 residues. Germline lookup yields CDR1 MDHEN and CDR2 SYDVKM. V was clipped by 5 bases and J by 5 bases, with 7 bases between them. The CDR3 is CASSADRANVLTF. Here the CDR3 DNA reads TGTGCCAGCAGTGCGGACAGGGCCAACGTCCTGACTTTC.

The CDR3 DNA sequence: TGTGCCAGCAGGAGCACGGGGAGTTACTATGGCTACACCTTC. Protein product: CASRSTGSYYGYTF. The chain joins TRBV7-9 to TRBJ1-2; D remains ambiguous. The ends were cut back, 6 bases at V and 3 bases at J, with 14 bases in the middle. The CDR3 totals 14 residues. The germline gives CDR1 SEHNR, CDR2 FQNEAQ (reference sequence).

The chain employs TRBV24-1 and TRBJ2-5, with D tentatively TRBD2 (5 bases). V was clipped by 4 bases and J by 4 bases, with 12 bases between them. Germline values: CDR1 KGHDR, CDR2 SFDVKD. The CDR3 has 14 residues. In DNA form, the CDR3 reads TGTGCCACCAGTGACCCCGGTGGAGGAGAGACCCAGTACTTC. This translates into CATSDPGGGETQYF.